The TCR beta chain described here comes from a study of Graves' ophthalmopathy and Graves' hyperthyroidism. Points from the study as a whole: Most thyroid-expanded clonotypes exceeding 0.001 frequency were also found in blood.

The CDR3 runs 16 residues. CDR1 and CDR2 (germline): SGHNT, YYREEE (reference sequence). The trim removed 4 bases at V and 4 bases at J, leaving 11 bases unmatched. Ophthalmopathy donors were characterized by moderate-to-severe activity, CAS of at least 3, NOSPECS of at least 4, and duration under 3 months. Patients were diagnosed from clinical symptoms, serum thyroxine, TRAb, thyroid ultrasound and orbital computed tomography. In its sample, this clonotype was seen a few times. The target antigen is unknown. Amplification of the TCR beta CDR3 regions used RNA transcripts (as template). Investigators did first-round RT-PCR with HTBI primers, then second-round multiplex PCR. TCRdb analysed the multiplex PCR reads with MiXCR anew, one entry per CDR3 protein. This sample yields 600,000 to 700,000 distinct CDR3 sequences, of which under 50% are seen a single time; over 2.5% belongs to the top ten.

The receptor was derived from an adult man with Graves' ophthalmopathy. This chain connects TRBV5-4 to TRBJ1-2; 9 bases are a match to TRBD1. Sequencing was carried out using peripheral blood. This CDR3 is CASSAPGTGNPYGYTF. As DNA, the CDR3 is TGTGCCAGCAGCGCTCCCGGGACAGGGAACCCCTATGGCTACACCTTC. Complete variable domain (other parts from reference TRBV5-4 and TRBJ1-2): ETGVTQSPTHLIKTRGQQVTLRCSSQSGHNTVSWYQQALGQGPQFIFQYYREEENGRGNFPPRFSGLQFPNYSSELNVNALELDDSALYLCASSAPGTGNPYGYTFGSGTRLTVV.